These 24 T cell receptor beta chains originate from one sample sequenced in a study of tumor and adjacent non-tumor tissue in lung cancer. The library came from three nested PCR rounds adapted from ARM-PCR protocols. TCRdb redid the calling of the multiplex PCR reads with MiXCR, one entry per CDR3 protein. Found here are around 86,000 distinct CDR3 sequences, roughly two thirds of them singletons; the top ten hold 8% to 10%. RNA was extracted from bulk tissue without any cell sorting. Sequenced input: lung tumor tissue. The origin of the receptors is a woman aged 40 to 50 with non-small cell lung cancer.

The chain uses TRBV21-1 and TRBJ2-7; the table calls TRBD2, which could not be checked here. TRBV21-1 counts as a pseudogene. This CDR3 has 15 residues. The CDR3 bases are TGTGCCAGCAGCAAAGTCGGCCCGCTCAGGAGCGAGCAGTACTTC. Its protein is CASSKVGPLRSEQYF.

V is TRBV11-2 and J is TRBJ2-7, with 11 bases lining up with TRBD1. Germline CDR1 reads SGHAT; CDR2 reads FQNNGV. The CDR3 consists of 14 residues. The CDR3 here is CAGSFGQGAYEQYF. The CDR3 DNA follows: TGTGCTGGCAGCTTCGGACAGGGGGCGTACGAGCAGTACTTC.

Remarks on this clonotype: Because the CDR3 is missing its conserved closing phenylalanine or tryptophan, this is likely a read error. CDR3 sequence (DNA): TGCGCCAGCAGCCAAGTGGGTCCCTCCTACATTGAGCAGTTCATC. It yields the protein CASSQVGPSYIEQFI. The chain recombines TRBV4-1 with TRBJ2-1; D unresolved. The CDR3 has 15 amino acids. The germline gives CDR1 MGHRA, CDR2 YSYEKL.

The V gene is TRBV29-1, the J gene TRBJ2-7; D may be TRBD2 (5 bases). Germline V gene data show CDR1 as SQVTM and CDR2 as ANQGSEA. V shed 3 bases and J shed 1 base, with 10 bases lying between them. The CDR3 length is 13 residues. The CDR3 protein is CSVDNSVSYEQYF. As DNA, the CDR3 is TGCAGCGTTGATAATAGCGTGTCCTACGAGCAGTACTTC.

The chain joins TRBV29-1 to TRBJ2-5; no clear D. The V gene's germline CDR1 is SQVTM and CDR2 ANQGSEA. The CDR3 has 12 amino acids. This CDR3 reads CSLELTGETQYF. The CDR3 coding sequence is TGCAGTCTTGAACTCACTGGAGAGACCCAGTACTTC.

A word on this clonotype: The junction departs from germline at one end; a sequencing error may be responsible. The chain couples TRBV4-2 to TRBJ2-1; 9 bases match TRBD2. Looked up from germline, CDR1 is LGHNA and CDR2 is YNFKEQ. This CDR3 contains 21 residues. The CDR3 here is CASNQDQVTSGFGGYYNEQFF. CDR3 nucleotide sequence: TGTGCCAGCAACCAAGATCAGGTGACTAGCGGATTTGGGGGCTACTACAATGAGCAGTTCTTC.

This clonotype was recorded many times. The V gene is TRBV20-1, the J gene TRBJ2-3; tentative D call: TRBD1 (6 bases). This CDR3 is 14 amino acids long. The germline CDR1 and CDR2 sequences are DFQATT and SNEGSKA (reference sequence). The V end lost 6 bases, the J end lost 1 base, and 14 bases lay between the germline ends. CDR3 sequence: CSASRNRGTDTQYF. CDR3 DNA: TGCAGTGCCTCTCGGAACAGGGGCACAGATACGCAGTATTTT.

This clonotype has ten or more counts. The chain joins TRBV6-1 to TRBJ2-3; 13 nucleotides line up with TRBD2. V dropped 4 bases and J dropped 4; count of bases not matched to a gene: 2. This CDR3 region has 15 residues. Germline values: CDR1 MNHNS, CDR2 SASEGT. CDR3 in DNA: TGTGCCAGCAGTGGACTAGCGGGGGGCCCAGATACGCAGTATTTT. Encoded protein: CASSGLAGGPDTQYF.

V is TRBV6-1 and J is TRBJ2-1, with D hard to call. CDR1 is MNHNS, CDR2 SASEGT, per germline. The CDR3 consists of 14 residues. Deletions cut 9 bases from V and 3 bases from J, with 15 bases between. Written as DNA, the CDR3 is TGTGCCAGTATCAGGCTTAACGGCTACAATGAGCAGTTCTTC. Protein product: CASIRLNGYNEQFF.

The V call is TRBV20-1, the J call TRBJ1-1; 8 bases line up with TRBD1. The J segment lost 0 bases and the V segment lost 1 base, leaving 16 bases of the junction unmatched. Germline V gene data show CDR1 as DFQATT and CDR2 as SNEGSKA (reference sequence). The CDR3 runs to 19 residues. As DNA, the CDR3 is TGCAGTGCTAGAGTGTTACAGGGGGACTCCTTTCTGGTGAACACTGAAGCTTTCTTT. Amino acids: CSARVLQGDSFLVNTEAFF.

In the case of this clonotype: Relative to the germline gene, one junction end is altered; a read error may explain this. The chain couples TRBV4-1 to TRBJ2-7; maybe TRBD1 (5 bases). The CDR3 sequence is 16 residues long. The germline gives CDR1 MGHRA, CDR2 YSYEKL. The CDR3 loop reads CVSSQETSATDYEQYF. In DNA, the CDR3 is TGCGTCAGCAGCCAAGAAACAAGCGCGACAGACTACGAGCAGTACTTC.

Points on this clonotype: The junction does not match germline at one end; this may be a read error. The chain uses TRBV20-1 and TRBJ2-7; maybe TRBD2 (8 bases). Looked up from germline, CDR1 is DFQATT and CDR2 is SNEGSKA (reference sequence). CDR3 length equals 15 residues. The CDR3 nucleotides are TGCAGTGCTCCCAGGGGGGGCGGGGGGTATCACGAGCAGAATTTC. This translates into CSAPRGGGGYHEQNF.

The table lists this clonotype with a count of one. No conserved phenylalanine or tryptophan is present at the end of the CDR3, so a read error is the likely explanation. This CDR3 reads CASSFTGAETQYI. DNA for the CDR3: TGTGCCAGCAGTTTCACGGGGGCAGAGACCCAGTACATC. The genes are TRBV6-6 and TRBJ2-5; perhaps D is TRBD1 or TRBD2 (6 bases each). V was cut by 4 bases and J by 4 bases, with 10 bases left in between. Germline-derived CDR1 and CDR2 are MNHNY and SVGAGI (reference sequence). CDR3 length equals 13 residues.

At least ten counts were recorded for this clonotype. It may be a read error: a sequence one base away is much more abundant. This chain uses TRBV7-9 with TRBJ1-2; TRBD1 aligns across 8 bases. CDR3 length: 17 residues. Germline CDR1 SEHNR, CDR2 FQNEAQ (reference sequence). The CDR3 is CVSSPYGTGAPNYGYTF. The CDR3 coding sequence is TGTGTCAGCAGCCCCTACGGGACAGGAGCTCCTAACTATGGCTACACCTTC.

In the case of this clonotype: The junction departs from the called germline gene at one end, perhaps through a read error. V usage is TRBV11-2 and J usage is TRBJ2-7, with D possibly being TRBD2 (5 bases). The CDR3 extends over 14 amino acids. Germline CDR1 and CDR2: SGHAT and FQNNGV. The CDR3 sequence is CASSSPKDGWEQYF. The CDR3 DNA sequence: TGTGCCAGCAGTTCCCCCAAGGATGGGTGGGAGCAATACTTC.

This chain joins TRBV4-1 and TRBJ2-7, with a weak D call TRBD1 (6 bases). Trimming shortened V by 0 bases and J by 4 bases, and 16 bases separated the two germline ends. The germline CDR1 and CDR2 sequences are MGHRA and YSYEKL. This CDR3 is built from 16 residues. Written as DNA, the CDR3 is TGCGCCAGCAGCCAAGACTGGATTACAGGGCGGTACGAGCAGTACTTC. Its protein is CASSQDWITGRYEQYF.

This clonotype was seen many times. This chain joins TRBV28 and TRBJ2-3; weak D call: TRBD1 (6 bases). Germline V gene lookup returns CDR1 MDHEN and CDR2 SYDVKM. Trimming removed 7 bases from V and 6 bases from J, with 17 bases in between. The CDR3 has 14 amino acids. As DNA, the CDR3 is TGTGCCAGCAAACTCGGGCAGGGGAAGGATACGCAGTATTTT. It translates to CASKLGQGKDTQYF.

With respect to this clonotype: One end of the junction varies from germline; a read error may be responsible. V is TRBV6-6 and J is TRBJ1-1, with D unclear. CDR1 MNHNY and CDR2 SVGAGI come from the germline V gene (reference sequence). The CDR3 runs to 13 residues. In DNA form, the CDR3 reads TGTGCCAGCAGGATAACAGATAACACTGAAGCATTCTTT. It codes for CASRITDNTEAFF.

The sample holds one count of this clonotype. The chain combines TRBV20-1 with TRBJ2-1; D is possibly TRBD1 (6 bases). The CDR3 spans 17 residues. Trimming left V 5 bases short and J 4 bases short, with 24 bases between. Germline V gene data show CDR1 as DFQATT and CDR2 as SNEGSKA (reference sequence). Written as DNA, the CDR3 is TGCAGTGCTCTCAGAACCAGGGGTGGACCCAGATACAATGAGCAGTTCTTC. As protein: CSALRTRGGPRYNEQFF.

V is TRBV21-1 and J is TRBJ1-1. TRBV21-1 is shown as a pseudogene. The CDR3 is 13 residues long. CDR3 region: CVSSKEGGIEAFF. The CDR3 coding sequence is TGTGTCAGCAGCAAGGAGGGCGGGATTGAAGCTTTCTTT.

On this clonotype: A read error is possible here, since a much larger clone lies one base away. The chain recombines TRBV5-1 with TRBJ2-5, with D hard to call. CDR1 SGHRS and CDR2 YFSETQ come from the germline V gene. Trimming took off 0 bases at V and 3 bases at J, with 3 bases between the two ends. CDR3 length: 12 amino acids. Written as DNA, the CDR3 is TGCGCCAGCAGCTTGGGGGAAGAGACCCAGTACTTC. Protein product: CASSLGEETQYF.

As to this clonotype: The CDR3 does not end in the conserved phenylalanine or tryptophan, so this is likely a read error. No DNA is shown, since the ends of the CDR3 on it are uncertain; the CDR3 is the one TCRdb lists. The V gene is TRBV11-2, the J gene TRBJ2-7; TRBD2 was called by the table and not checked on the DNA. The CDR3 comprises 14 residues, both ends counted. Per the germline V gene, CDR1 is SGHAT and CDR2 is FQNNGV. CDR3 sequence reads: CASSSLSSVTTPTI.

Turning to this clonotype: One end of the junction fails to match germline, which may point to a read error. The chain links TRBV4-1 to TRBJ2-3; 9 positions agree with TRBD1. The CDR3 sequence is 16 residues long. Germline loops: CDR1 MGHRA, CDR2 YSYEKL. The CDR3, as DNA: TGCGCCAGTAGCCAAGATCTTGGGACAGGGTACGATACGCAGTATTTT. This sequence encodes CASSQDLGTGYDTQYF.

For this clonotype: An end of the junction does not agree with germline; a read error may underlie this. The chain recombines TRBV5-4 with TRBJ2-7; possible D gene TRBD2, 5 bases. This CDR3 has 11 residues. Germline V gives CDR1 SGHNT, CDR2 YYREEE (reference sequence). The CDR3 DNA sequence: TGTGCCAGCAGCTTGGGAGGGCAGCATTACTTC. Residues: CASSLGGQHYF.